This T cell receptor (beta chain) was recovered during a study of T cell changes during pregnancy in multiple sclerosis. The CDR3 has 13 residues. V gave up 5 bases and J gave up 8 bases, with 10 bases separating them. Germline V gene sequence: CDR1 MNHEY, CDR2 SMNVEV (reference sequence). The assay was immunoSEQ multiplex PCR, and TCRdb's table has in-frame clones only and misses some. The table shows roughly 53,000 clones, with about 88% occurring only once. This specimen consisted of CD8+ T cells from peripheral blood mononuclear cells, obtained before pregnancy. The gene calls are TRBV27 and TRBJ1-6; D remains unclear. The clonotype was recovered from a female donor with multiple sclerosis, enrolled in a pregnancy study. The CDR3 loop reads CASSLAVYSPLHF. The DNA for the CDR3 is TGTGCCAGCAGTCTAGCTGTTTATTCACCCCTCCACTTT.